The 26 T cell receptor beta chains below were found in one sample sequenced in a study of technical replicates of blood from a handful of donors. Only in-frame clones appear in the TCRdb table, and some are missing; sequencing was by immunoSEQ multiplex PCR. The table lists some 70,000 clones, 92% of them singletons. Sequenced material: T cells isolated from PBMCs. These receptor sequences come from a human donor in good health.

J is TRBJ1-1 and V is TRBV25-1; D is undetermined. Deletions cut 0 bases from V and 1 base from J, with 6 bases between. Germline-derived CDR1 and CDR2 are MGHDK and SYGVNS. The CDR3 is made up of 14 amino acids. The CDR3 spells CASSEYGRNTEAFF. For the CDR3, the DNA is TGTGCCAGCAGTGAATATGGCAGGAACACTGAAGCTTTCTTT.

This clone has just one count. The rearrangement links TRBV19 to TRBJ1-1, with D unresolved. Trimming stripped 9 bases from V and 4 bases from J, with 15 bases between. Germline CDR1 reads LNHDA; CDR2 reads SQIVND (reference sequence). CDR3 length: 13 residues. In nucleotides, the CDR3 is TGTGCCAGCAGACTCCCCCCCGGCACTGAAGCTTTCTTT. It translates to CASRLPPGTEAFF.

V usage is TRBV25-1 and J usage is TRBJ1-4, with unresolved D. Trimming shortened V by 3 bases and J by 7 bases, and 12 bases separated the two germline ends. CDR3 size: 14 residues. Germline V gene lookup returns CDR1 MGHDK and CDR2 SYGVNS. CDR3 in amino acids: CASSDSVFGEKLFF. The DNA of the CDR3 is TGTGCCAGCAGTGACAGCGTCTTTGGTGAAAAACTGTTTTTT.

The chain uses TRBV15 and TRBJ2-7; D may be TRBD2 (5 bases). The length of the CDR3 is 13 residues. V was shortened by 0 bases and J by 3 bases, with 6 bases between the two germline ends. Germline loops: CDR1 LNHNV, CDR2 YYDKDF (reference sequence). This CDR3 reads CATSRDEGYEQYF. In DNA, the CDR3 is TGTGCCACCAGCAGAGACGAGGGCTACGAGCAGTACTTC.

V gene TRBV2 combines with J gene TRBJ2-7, with 7 bases identical to TRBD1. There are 17 residues in the CDR3. Germline CDR1 is SNHLY and CDR2 is FYNNEI. The V gene end was trimmed by 6 bases and the J gene end by 2 bases; junction bases not matched to a gene: 16. The CDR3 region has the DNA TGTGCCAGCAGGGGGTGGTTGGGGACAGCAAAACCCTACGAGCAGTACTTC. The encoded protein is CASRGWLGTAKPYEQYF.

CDR3 DNA: TGTGCCAGCAGCCAAAGGGACTCAATCTACGAGCAGTACTTC. It is translated as CASSQRDSIYEQYF. V is TRBV11-2 and J is TRBJ2-7; a weak D match, TRBD2 (6 bases). Trimming stripped 5 bases from V and 3 bases from J, with 14 bases between. The CDR3 consists of 14 residues. Germline assignment: CDR1 SGHAT and CDR2 FQNNGV.

V and J are TRBV11-3 and TRBJ1-3; no definite D call. Germline V gene sequence: CDR1 SGHNT, CDR2 YENEEA. CDR3 length: 12 amino acids. V lost 4 bases and J lost 2, with 3 bases in between. The CDR3 is CASSYTGNTIYF. CDR3 DNA: TGTGCCAGCAGCTACACTGGAAACACCATATATTTT.

The chain carries TRBV6-1 and TRBJ2-5; 10 positions agree with TRBD2. This CDR3 comprises 16 residues. After removal of 3 bases from V and 4 bases from J, the junction contained 8 bases not matched to a gene. Germline-derived CDR1 and CDR2 are MNHNS and SASEGT. The CDR3 reads CASSELAGDWGETQYF. CDR3 nucleotide sequence: TGTGCCAGCAGTGAGCTAGCGGGAGACTGGGGAGAGACCCAGTACTTC.

J is TRBJ1-5 and V is TRBV19; the match to TRBD1 covers 7 bases. CDR1 and CDR2 from the germline V gene are LNHDA and SQIVND (reference sequence). Losses at the gene ends were 5 bases for V and 4 bases for J; bases not matched to a gene: 2. The CDR3 totals 13 residues. The CDR3 reads CASSAQGNQPQHF. DNA of the CDR3: TGTGCCAGTAGTGCACAGGGGAATCAGCCCCAGCATTTT.

The CDR3 spells CASSSPAGVQETQYF. The CDR3 DNA follows: TGTGCCAGCAGCTCCCCAGCGGGAGTCCAAGAGACCCAGTACTTC. The chain recombines TRBV5-6 with TRBJ2-5, with 8 bases lining up with TRBD2. The trim removed 3 bases at V and 1 base at J, leaving 5 bases unmatched. The CDR3 runs to 15 residues. Germline CDR1 is SGHDT and CDR2 is YYEEEE.

The chain employs TRBV28 and TRBJ2-3; tentatively, D is TRBD2 (5 bases). Trimming took off 4 bases at V and 5 bases at J, with 16 bases between the two ends. The CDR3 consists of 15 residues. Germline values: CDR1 MDHEN, CDR2 SYDVKM. The CDR3 coding sequence is TGTGCCAGCAGTTCATCCAGCGGCCATAGAGATACGCAGTATTTT. It translates to CASSSSSGHRDTQYF.

V usage is TRBV9 and J usage is TRBJ2-7, with D possibly being TRBD2 (6 bases). The germline gives CDR1 SGDLS, CDR2 YYNGEE. This CDR3 contains 15 residues. The V end was cut by 2 bases, the J end by 0 bases, with 12 bases between. The CDR3 DNA sequence: TGTGCCAGCAGCGTTAGCGGATCACTCTCCTACGAGCAGTACTTC. It yields the protein CASSVSGSLSYEQYF.

This chain connects TRBV5-6 to TRBJ1-3; the D is unclear. The CDR3 is 16 amino acids. Trimming removed 6 bases from V and 0 bases from J, with 16 bases in between. The V gene's germline CDR1 is SGHDT and CDR2 YYEEEE. The CDR3 region is CASTKDGSYSGNTIYF. In DNA form, the CDR3 reads TGTGCCAGCACCAAAGACGGGAGTTACTCTGGAAACACCATATATTTT.

Points on this clone: The same CDR3 is also encoded by other DNA sequences in this sample. The V call is TRBV27, the J call TRBJ1-1; D ambiguous. Per the germline V gene, CDR1 is MNHEY and CDR2 is SMNVEV (reference sequence). V lost 5 bases to trimming and J lost 1 base, with 8 bases between them. This CDR3 is built from 13 residues. The DNA of the CDR3 is TGTGCCAGCAGTCTTGGAGGGAACACTGAAGCTTTCTTT. Its protein product is CASSLGGNTEAFF.

V and J are TRBV13 and TRBJ2-2; possibly TRBD1 for D (6 bases). Trimming took off 4 bases at V and 0 bases at J, with 12 bases between the two ends. The length of the CDR3 is 16 residues. The germline CDR1 and CDR2 sequences are PRHDT and FYEKMQ (reference sequence). Here the CDR3 reads CASSSPGTTNTGELFF. The CDR3 DNA follows: TGTGCCAGCAGCTCTCCCGGGACAACGAACACCGGGGAGCTGTTTTTT.

This chain links TRBV10-1 with TRBJ2-7; TRBD2 matches at 7 bases. J lost 5 bases, V lost 3 bases, and 7 bases had no gene match. The CDR3 contains 14 residues. From germline, CDR1 is WNHNN and CDR2 SYGVQD (reference sequence). The CDR3 here is CASSETGGTDEQYF. The CDR3 DNA is TGCGCCAGCAGTGAAACGGGAGGTACGGACGAGCAGTACTTC.

This chain links TRBV30 with TRBJ1-1, with no clear D. The CDR3 totals 14 residues. The germline V gene has CDR1 GTSNPN and CDR2 SVGIG (reference sequence). Trimming removed 4 bases at V and 0 bases at J, with 12 bases between. The CDR3 reads CAWTAGTMNTEAFF. The CDR3, as DNA: TGTGCCTGGACCGCCGGCACTATGAACACTGAAGCTTTCTTT.

The CDR3 loop is CASSLIAGTSSGNEQFF. The CDR3 nucleotides are TGTGCCAGCAGCTTAATTGCCGGGACTAGCTCGGGCAATGAGCAGTTCTTC. This chain connects TRBV7-2 to TRBJ2-1; 9 nucleotides agree with TRBD2. Per germline, CDR1 SGHTA and CDR2 FQGNSA. The CDR3 is 17 residues long. The junction had 11 bases not matched to a gene; V was cut back by 2 bases and J by 6 bases.

Of note for this clone: The junction shows a germline mismatch at one end, possibly a read error. The chain has TRBV11-2 and TRBJ2-1; 9 bases fit TRBD2. This CDR3 has 14 residues. Germline CDR1 reads SGHAT; CDR2 reads FQNNGV. CDR3 in DNA: TGTGCCAGCAGCGTAGACCTTAGCGGGAGAGAGCAGTTCTTC. Translated: CASSVDLSGREQFF.

The V and J genes are TRBV6-1 and TRBJ2-2; D gene uncertain. The CDR3 loop spans 15 amino acids. Trimming left V 7 bases short and J 0 bases short, with 12 bases between. Looked up from germline, CDR1 is MNHNS and CDR2 is SASEGT. CDR3 loop: CASKESTTNTGELFF. DNA of the CDR3: TGTGCCAGCAAAGAATCTACCACGAACACCGGGGAGCTGTTTTTT.

This clone occurred a few times. The V and J genes are TRBV30 and TRBJ2-2; TRBD1 aligns across 7 bases. Looked up from germline, CDR1 is GTSNPN and CDR2 is SVGIG (reference sequence). With 0 bases clipped from V and 3 bases from J, the junction kept 4 bases outside the gene matches. CDR3 size: 15 residues. The CDR3 is CAWSVRGLYTGELFF. DNA of the CDR3: TGTGCCTGGAGTGTGAGGGGGCTTTACACCGGGGAGCTGTTTTTT.

This clone was observed once. This CDR3 reads CASSQRTDAYEQYF. The CDR3 nucleotides are TGCGCCAGCAGCCAACGGACAGATGCCTACGAGCAGTACTTC. The chain has TRBV4-1 and TRBJ2-7; possible D gene TRBD1, 6 bases. This CDR3 spans 14 amino acids. The V end lost 2 bases, the J end lost 2 bases, and 10 bases lay between the germline ends. CDR1 MGHRA and CDR2 YSYEKL come from the germline V gene.

The V gene is TRBV4-2, the J gene TRBJ2-3; TRBD1 matches at 7 bases. Germline V CDR1 and CDR2: LGHNA, YNFKEQ. This CDR3 is 16 amino acids long. The V and J ends lost 0 bases and 2 bases, in that order; junction bases with no gene match: 5. CDR3 nucleotide sequence: TGTGCCAGCAGCCAAGATGGGACAGCCTTCACAGATACGCAGTATTTT. It specifies CASSQDGTAFTDTQYF.

This chain connects TRBV5-4 to TRBJ1-1, with D perhaps matching TRBD1 (5 bases). The germline V and J ends were trimmed by 3 bases and 1 base, with 7 bases remaining between them. The CDR3 spans 13 residues. Germline V gene lookup returns CDR1 SGHNT and CDR2 YYREEE (reference sequence). CDR3 sequence reads: CASSSGKNTEAFF. CDR3 coding DNA: TGTGCCAGCAGCTCAGGGAAGAACACTGAAGCTTTCTTT.

The J gene is TRBJ2-1, the V gene TRBV5-4; TRBD1 might be the D (5 bases). Trimming shortened V by 2 bases and J by 2 bases, and 11 bases separated the two germline ends. The germline gives CDR1 SGHNT, CDR2 YYREEE (reference sequence). CDR3 size: 15 residues. The CDR3 is CASSFSAGPYNEQFF. The DNA of the CDR3 is TGTGCCAGCAGCTTTAGTGCAGGGCCCTACAATGAGCAGTTCTTC.

The V gene is TRBV6-5, the J gene TRBJ2-7; 14 nucleotides line up with TRBD2. The V segment lost 6 bases and the J segment 6 bases; nucleotides outside the gene matches: 1. This CDR3 spans 13 amino acids. CDR1 MNHEY and CDR2 SVGAGI come from the germline V gene. For the CDR3, the DNA is TGTGCCAGCAGGGGACTAGCGGGAGTCGAGCAGTACTTC. Its translation: CASRGLAGVEQYF.